The 18 T cell receptor beta chains below all came from one sample that was sequenced in a study of radiation and T cells in renal cell carcinoma. Indicated time point: baseline pretreatment blood. The sample's treatment: 15 Gy SBRT to primary tumor, nephrectomy 4 weeks later. Repertoires were generated with immunoSEQ multiplex PCR, while TCRdb's copy carries only in-frame clones and drops some. The table has approximately 150,000 clones, around 89% seen once. Material: blood, obtained from a patient whose treatment included radiotherapy and nephrectomy. The receptors stem from a woman between 70 and 85 years old with renal cell carcinoma.

The sample holds one count of this clone. The rearrangement uses TRBV28 and TRBJ1-5; D is unclear. The V end lost 3 bases, the J end lost 7 bases, and 7 bases lay between the germline ends. The CDR3 is made up of 12 amino acids. The germline V gene has CDR1 MDHEN and CDR2 SYDVKM. DNA for the CDR3: TGTGCCAGCAGTTTGTTGGGACAGCCCCAGCATTTT. As protein: CASSLLGQPQHF.

The chain carries TRBV5-6 and TRBJ2-7, with 7 bases aligning to TRBD1. The CDR3 runs to 12 residues. The V gene end was trimmed by 4 bases and the J gene end by 7 bases; junction bases not matched to a gene: 5. Per the germline V gene, CDR1 is SGHDT and CDR2 is YYEEEE. The CDR3 DNA sequence: TGTGCCAGCAGCCGAACAGGGGTTGAGCAGTACTTC. Protein sequence: CASSRTGVEQYF. The full variable domain, rest sourced from reference TRBV5-6 and TRBJ2-7, is DAGVTQSPTHLIKTRGQQVTLRCSPKSGHDTVSWYQQALGQGPQFIFQYYEEEERQRGNFPDRFSGHQFPNYSSELNVNALLLGDSALYLCASSRTGVEQYFGPGTRLTVT.

This chain joins TRBV7-9 and TRBJ2-1; D possibly uses TRBD1 or TRBD2 (5 bases each). V lost 6 bases to trimming and J lost 8 bases, with 20 bases between them. Germline V gene sequence: CDR1 SEHNR, CDR2 FQNEAQ (reference sequence). The CDR3 loop spans 15 amino acids. The CDR3 DNA follows: TGTGCCAGCAGTCCCCGGGACCTCAGTGTAGATGAGCAGTTCTTC. Translation: CASSPRDLSVDEQFF.

The V and J genes are TRBV9 and TRBJ2-3; 12 nucleotides agree with TRBD1. Germline CDR1 reads SGDLS; CDR2 reads YYNGEE. The V and J ends lost 2 bases and 2 bases, in that order; junction bases with no gene match: 9. The CDR3 spans 18 residues. The CDR3 coding sequence is TGTGCCAGCAGCGTCGGGACAGGGGGCTTTCGGAACACAGATACGCAGTATTTT. Protein: CASSVGTGGFRNTDTQYF.

In DNA, the CDR3 is TGTGCCAGCAGCTTACAGGGGGAAAATTCACCCCTCCACTTT. Its protein is CASSLQGENSPLHF. The rearrangement joins TRBV5-6 to TRBJ1-6; 8 bases are shared with TRBD1. Germline CDR1 is SGHDT and CDR2 is YYEEEE. The CDR3 has 14 amino acids. Germline trimming cut 2 bases from V and 7 bases from J; bases unmatched to any gene: 2.

J is TRBJ1-1 and V is TRBV27; a possible D gene is TRBD1 (6 bases). CDR1 and CDR2 (germline): MNHEY, SMNVEV (reference sequence). CDR3 length equals 14 residues. V was shortened by 5 bases and J by 5 bases, with 15 bases between the two germline ends. The CDR3 nucleotides read TGTGCCAGCAGTCTAGGGGGGGGTTGGACTGAAGCTTTCTTT. This sequence encodes CASSLGGGWTEAFF.

This chain uses TRBV29-1 with TRBJ1-1; 8 positions agree with TRBD1. The CDR3 has 13 amino acids. J lost 4 bases, V lost 6 bases, and 7 bases had no gene match. From germline, CDR1 is SQVTM and CDR2 ANQGSEA. CDR3 nucleotide sequence: TGCAGCGTAGACAGGGGTTGGGGCACTGAAGCTTTCTTT. Its translation is CSVDRGWGTEAFF.

The V gene is TRBV5-4, the J gene TRBJ1-1; D remains ambiguous. The germline V gene has CDR1 SGHNT and CDR2 YYREEE (reference sequence). Trimming pared 0 bases from V and 0 bases from J, leaving 12 bases between. CDR3 length: 16 residues. The CDR3 DNA follows: TGTGCCAGCAGCTTGGGCGGTTATGGGGTGAACACTGAAGCTTTCTTT. This encodes CASSLGGYGVNTEAFF. Using reference TRBV5-4 and TRBJ1-1 for the parts outside the CDR3, the full variable domain is ETGVTQSPTHLIKTRGQQVTLRCSSQSGHNTVSWYQQALGQGPQFIFQYYREEENGRGNFPPRFSGLQFPNYSSELNVNALELDDSALYLCASSLGGYGVNTEAFFGQGTRLTVV.

The chain recombines TRBV13 with TRBJ2-1; no clear D gene. The V end lost 5 bases, the J end lost 15 bases, and 17 bases lay between the germline ends. Germline assignment: CDR1 PRHDT and CDR2 FYEKMQ (reference sequence). The CDR3 spans 12 residues. The CDR3 protein is CASSPRKGVGFF. In nucleotides, the CDR3 is TGTGCCAGCAGCCCTAGGAAGGGCGTCGGGTTCTTC.

The chain recombines TRBV4-3 with TRBJ1-2; D perhaps matches TRBD1 (5 bases). This CDR3 region has 17 residues. Germline CDR1 LGHNA, CDR2 YSLEER. The germline V and J ends were trimmed by 0 bases and 6 bases, with 20 bases remaining between them. This CDR3 is CASSQDQFGAGRDGYTF. The CDR3 DNA sequence: TGCGCCAGCAGCCAAGATCAGTTCGGGGCAGGGCGGGATGGCTACACCTTC.

The chain links TRBV9 to TRBJ2-1; 12 bases line up with TRBD2. CDR1 is SGDLS, CDR2 YYNGEE, per germline. This CDR3 has 14 residues. Trimming removed 3 bases from V and 10 bases from J; junction bases left unmatched: 5. The CDR3 region has the DNA TGTGCCAGCAGCGCACTAGCGGGGGGAGGAGAGCAGTTCTTC. It is translated as CASSALAGGGEQFF.

The chain links TRBV7-2 to TRBJ2-7; 9 bases are a match to TRBD1. Germline CDR1 reads SGHTA; CDR2 reads FQGNSA. There are 16 residues in the CDR3. V lost 1 base and J lost 0; bases outside the gene matches: 4. CDR3 sequence: CASSLGGTGSSYEQYF. The DNA of the CDR3 is TGTGCCAGCAGCTTAGGAGGGACAGGGAGCTCCTACGAGCAGTACTTC.

The chain links TRBV9 to TRBJ1-5, with TRBD1 as a possible D gene (5 bases). CDR3 length: 15 residues. Between the trimmed V and J ends, which lost 4 bases and 0 bases, there was a span of 11 bases. Germline values: CDR1 SGDLS, CDR2 YYNGEE. The CDR3 loop is CASSLDSYSNQPQHF. For the CDR3, the DNA is TGTGCCAGCAGCCTAGACAGTTATAGCAATCAGCCCCAGCATTTT. The variable domain in full, completed from reference TRBV9 and TRBJ1-5, reads DSGVTQTPKHLITATGQRVTLRCSPRSGDLSVYWYQQSLDQGLQFLIQYYNGEERAKGNILERFSAQQFPDLHSELNLSSLELGDSALYFCASSLDSYSNQPQHFGDGTRLSIL.

In the case of this clone: The same CDR3 arises from other DNA sequences in this sample as well. The chain uses TRBV7-8 and TRBJ1-2, with a weak D call TRBD1 (6 bases). The V and J ends lost 2 bases and 3 bases respectively, with 10 bases between them. CDR1 and CDR2 from the germline V gene are SGHVS and FQNEAQ. The length of the CDR3 is 14 residues. The CDR3 DNA sequence: TGTGCCAGCAGCTTACTCGCAGGGGACTATGGCTACACCTTC. Residues: CASSLLAGDYGYTF.

This clone was seen a few times. V usage is TRBV19 and J usage is TRBJ1-5; D unclear. The CDR3 totals 15 residues. The V gene's germline CDR1 is LNHDA and CDR2 SQIVND (reference sequence). Trimming took off 0 bases at V and 0 bases at J, with 6 bases between the two ends. DNA of the CDR3: TGTGCCAGTAGTATAGATCCCTATAGCAATCAGCCCCAGCATTTT. Its translation: CASSIDPYSNQPQHF.

V and J are TRBV29-1 and TRBJ2-2; D remains unclear. The CDR3 extends over 12 amino acids. Germline V gene data show CDR1 as SQVTM and CDR2 as ANQGSEA. Trimming pared 6 bases from V and 6 bases from J, leaving 11 bases between. In nucleotides, the CDR3 is TGCAGCGTCCTCCCCGCACCCGGGGAGCTGTTTTTT. Amino acids: CSVLPAPGELFF.

This clone was picked up a small number of times. The chain carries TRBV4-1 and TRBJ1-6; 10 bases are a match to TRBD1. V was clipped by 6 bases and J by 10 bases; unmatched bases: 12. CDR1 and CDR2 from the germline V gene are MGHRA and YSYEKL. The CDR3 loop spans 16 amino acids. CDR3 protein: CASSLLPGTGESPLHF. The DNA of the CDR3 is TGCGCCAGCAGTCTCCTACCCGGGACAGGGGAATCACCCCTCCACTTT.

This clone was observed once. V is TRBV28 and J is TRBJ2-7; D uncertain. CDR3 length: 16 amino acids. Deletions cut 3 bases from V and 0 bases from J, with 15 bases between. Germline CDR1 is MDHEN and CDR2 is SYDVKM. CDR3 in amino acids: CASSLIRYGASYEQYF. The CDR3 coding sequence is TGTGCCAGCAGTTTGATCCGGTACGGTGCCTCCTACGAGCAGTACTTC.